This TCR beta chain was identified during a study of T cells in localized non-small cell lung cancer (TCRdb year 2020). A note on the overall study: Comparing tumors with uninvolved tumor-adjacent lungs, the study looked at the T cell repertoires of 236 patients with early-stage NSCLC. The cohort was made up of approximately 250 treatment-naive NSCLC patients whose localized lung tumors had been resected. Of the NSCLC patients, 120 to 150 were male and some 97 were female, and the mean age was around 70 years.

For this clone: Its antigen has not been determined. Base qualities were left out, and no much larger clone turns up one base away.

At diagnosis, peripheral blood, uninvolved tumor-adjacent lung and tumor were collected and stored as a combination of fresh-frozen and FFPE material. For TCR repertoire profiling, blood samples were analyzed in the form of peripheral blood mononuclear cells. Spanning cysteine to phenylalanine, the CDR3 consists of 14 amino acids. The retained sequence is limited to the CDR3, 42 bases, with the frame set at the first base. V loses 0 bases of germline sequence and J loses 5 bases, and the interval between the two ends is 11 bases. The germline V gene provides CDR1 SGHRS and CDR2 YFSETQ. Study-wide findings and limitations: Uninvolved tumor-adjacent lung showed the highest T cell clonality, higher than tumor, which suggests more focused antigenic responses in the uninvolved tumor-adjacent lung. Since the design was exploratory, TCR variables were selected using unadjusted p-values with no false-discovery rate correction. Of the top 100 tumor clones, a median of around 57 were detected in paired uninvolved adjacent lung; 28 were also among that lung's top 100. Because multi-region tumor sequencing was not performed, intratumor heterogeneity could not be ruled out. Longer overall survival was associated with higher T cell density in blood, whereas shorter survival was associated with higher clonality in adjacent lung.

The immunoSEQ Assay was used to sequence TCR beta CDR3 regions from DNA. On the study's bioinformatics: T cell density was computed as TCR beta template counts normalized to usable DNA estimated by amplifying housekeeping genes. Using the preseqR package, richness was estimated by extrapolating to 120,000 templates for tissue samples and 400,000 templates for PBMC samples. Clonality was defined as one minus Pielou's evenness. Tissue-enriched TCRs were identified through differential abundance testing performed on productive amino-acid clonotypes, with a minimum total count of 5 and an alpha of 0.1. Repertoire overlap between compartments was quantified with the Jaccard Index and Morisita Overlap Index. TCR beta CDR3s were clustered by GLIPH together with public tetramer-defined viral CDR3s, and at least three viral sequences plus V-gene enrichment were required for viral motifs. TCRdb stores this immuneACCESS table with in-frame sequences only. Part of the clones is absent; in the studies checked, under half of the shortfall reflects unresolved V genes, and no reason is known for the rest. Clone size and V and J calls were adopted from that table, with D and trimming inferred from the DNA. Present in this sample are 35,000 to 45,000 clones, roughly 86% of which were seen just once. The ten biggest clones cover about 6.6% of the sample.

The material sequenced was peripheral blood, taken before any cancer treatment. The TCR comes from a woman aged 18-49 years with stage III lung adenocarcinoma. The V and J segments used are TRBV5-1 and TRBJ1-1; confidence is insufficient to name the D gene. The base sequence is TGCGCCAGCAGCTTGGGTGGGCCCAATACTGAAGCTTTCTTT. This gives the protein CASSLGGPNTEAFF.